Listed below are T cell receptor beta chains from one sample, sequenced in a study of shared clonotypes between healthy human individuals. The assay was immunoSEQ multiplex PCR, and TCRdb's table has in-frame clones only and misses some. The sample has approximately 2.5 million clones, more than 90% seen once. The specimen sequenced was naive CD4+ T cells sorted from blood. All receptors derive from a young man in good health. Both conserved end residues are part of each CDR3. The order of the fields is J gene, D gene, V gene, CDR3 protein. D genes are given only for firm matches.

>TRBJ2-3|.|TRBV6-5
CASSYDGTNTQYF
>TRBJ2-4|TRBD2|TRBV5-1
CASSLGGLAGAAKNIQYF
>TRBJ2-3|.|TRBV2
CASSVGDTQYF
>TRBJ2-2|TRBD1|TRBV7-6
CASSLVRTGGRELFF
>TRBJ2-7|.|TRBV19
CASSTSYSPYYEQYF
>TRBJ2-1|.|TRBV30
CAWSAREVQFF
>TRBJ2-7|TRBD2|TRBV27
CASSLSRLAGGYEQYF
>TRBJ1-5|.|TRBV7-6
CASSLAVGDSNQPQHF
>TRBJ1-2|TRBD1|TRBV30
CAWSRDRGTGGYTF
>TRBJ2-1|.|TRBV5-6
CASSLEGGSYNEQFF
>TRBJ1-1|TRBD1|TRBV2
CASSGQGARNEAFF
>TRBJ1-2|.|TRBV27
CASSSTGGGYTF
>TRBJ1-2|.|TRBV10-3
CAISDDAGYGYTF
>TRBJ1-5|.|TRBV19
CASSMVRGKDHQPQHF
>TRBJ1-6|.|TRBV5-6
CASSTRRQAYESSPLHF
>TRBJ2-2|TRBD2|TRBV6-6
CASTQLAVDTGELFF
>TRBJ2-7|TRBD2|TRBV7-2
CASSLTSGPYEQYF
>TRBJ1-2|TRBD1|TRBV25-1
CASREGAPGGYTF
>TRBJ2-2|.|TRBV29-1
CSVDEDYTGELFF
>TRBJ1-4|TRBD1|TRBV5-1
CASSFWGQDNEKLFF
>TRBJ1-2|.|TRBV2
CASSEQGGTHGGYTF
>TRBJ2-3|.|TRBV28
CASSLRRTDTQYF
>TRBJ2-1|.|TRBV5-6
CASSAQGQISSYNEQFF
>TRBJ1-3|.|TRBV11-2
CASSRVTSGLGTTIYF
>TRBJ1-3|TRBD1|TRBV7-2
CASSLEGASGNTIYF
>TRBJ2-7|.|TRBV10-3
CAISAWGPYEQYF
>TRBJ2-4|.|TRBV18
CASSPGGDKNIQYF
>TRBJ1-3|.|TRBV4-1
CASSQEGGFSGNTIYF
>TRBJ1-1|.|TRBV29-1
CSVGGMGAGTEAFF
>TRBJ2-1|TRBD2|TRBV4-3
CASSQDPEGLAGEFSHEQFF
>TRBJ2-5|.|TRBV27
CASRPGAWETQYF
>TRBJ2-2|.|TRBV5-5
CASSFRIANTGELFF
>TRBJ2-1|.|TRBV18
CASTGLQDEQFF
>TRBJ1-1|.|TRBV6-1
CASSDGGLGMTEAFF
>TRBJ2-7|TRBD2|TRBV27
CASSLGGPESYEQYF